Listed here are 12 T cell receptor beta chains from one sample, sequenced in a study of T-cell reconstitution after alpha-beta-depleted transplantation in children. Unique molecular identifiers were incorporated during preparation of the TCRbeta library. MiXCR, applied by TCRdb to the PCR reads, yields one record per CDR3 protein. The sample comprises approximately 520,000 distinct CDR3 sequences, 9.5% to 12% of which are singletons, and 11% to 15% rests with the top ten. Sample: PBMCs, mostly from graft donor cells, taken 180 days after TCRalphabeta/CD19-depleted stem cell transplant. The receptors come from a female patient between 2 and 10 years old who had a stem cell transplant for aplastic anemia, so the T cells may come from the graft donor.

This clonotype appeared many times. The CDR3 coding sequence is TGCAGTGCTAGAGTCCCCTTAGGACAAGGCTACGAGCAGTACTTC. Translated, it gives CSARVPLGQGYEQYF. This chain uses TRBV20-1 with TRBJ2-7; TRBD1 is a possible D gene (5 bases). Trimming took off 1 base at V and 3 bases at J, with 16 bases between the two ends. This CDR3 has 15 amino acids. In germline, CDR1 is DFQATT, CDR2 SNEGSKA (reference sequence).

The chain is built from TRBV7-6 and TRBJ2-5, with 10 nucleotides matching TRBD2. Germline V CDR1 and CDR2: SGHVS, FNYEAQ. V was pared by 1 base and J by 5 bases, with 10 bases of the junction left unmatched. CDR3 length equals 17 residues. CDR3 sequence reads: CASSLESSGSILETQYF. The DNA for the CDR3 is TGTGCCAGCAGCTTAGAGTCTAGCGGGAGTATTTTGGAGACCCAGTACTTC.

The chain links TRBV15 to TRBJ1-2; D remains unclear. The CDR3 totals 15 residues. CDR1 and CDR2 from the germline V gene are LNHNV and YYDKDF (reference sequence). Trimming removed 0 bases at V and 4 bases at J, with 12 bases between. The CDR3 sequence is CATSRDFKSGYGYTF. The CDR3 DNA follows: TGTGCCACCAGCAGAGATTTCAAATCGGGCTATGGCTACACCTTC.

This chain's CDR3 is CATSDYGNTEAFF. In nucleotides, the CDR3 is TGTGCCACCAGTGATTATGGGAACACTGAAGCTTTCTTT. This chain connects TRBV24-1 to TRBJ1-1; D not resolved. Germline V CDR1 and CDR2: KGHDR, SFDVKD. CDR3 length: 13 residues. V was shortened by 2 bases and J by 1 base, with 4 bases between the two germline ends.

The chain links TRBV20-1 to TRBJ1-5; D is uncertain. Trimming stripped 3 bases from V and 5 bases from J, with 8 bases between. Germline V gives CDR1 DFQATT, CDR2 SNEGSKA (reference sequence). This CDR3 is built from 12 residues. This CDR3 reads CSASRGDQPQHF. In DNA, the CDR3 is TGCAGTGCTAGTAGAGGTGATCAGCCCCAGCATTTT.

This clonotype was counted ten times or more. The chain recombines TRBV5-1 with TRBJ2-2; D possibly matches TRBD1 or TRBD2 (6 bases each). CDR1 is SGHRS and CDR2 is YFSETQ in the germline V gene. This CDR3 is built from 15 residues. Between the trimmed V and J ends, which lost 0 bases and 7 bases, there was a span of 13 bases. For the CDR3, the DNA is TGCGCCAGCAGCTTGGACGCCAGGGGAGGCGGGGAGCTGTTTTTT. Translation: CASSLDARGGGELFF. The whole variable domain, remainder taken from reference TRBV5-1 and TRBJ2-2, is KAGVTQTPRYLIKTRGQQVTLSCSPISGHRSVSWYQQTPGQGLQFLFEYFSETQRNKGNFPGRFSGRQFSNSRSEMNVSTLELGDSALYLCASSLDARGGGELFFGEGSRLTVL.

The J gene is TRBJ2-5, the V gene TRBV10-3, with 7 positions matching TRBD1. The CDR3 spans 18 residues. Trimming removed 2 bases from V and 1 base from J; junction bases left unmatched: 13. Germline V gives CDR1 ENHRY, CDR2 SYGVKD. CDR3: CAISELGWPGQSQETQYF. The CDR3 DNA reads TGTGCCATCAGTGAGCTCGGGTGGCCGGGACAGAGCCAAGAGACCCAGTACTTC.

The rearrangement links TRBV6-5 to TRBJ2-5; 10 bases are a match to TRBD2. Germline V gene sequence: CDR1 MNHEY, CDR2 SVGAGI. The V and J ends lost 0 bases and 5 bases, in that order; junction bases with no gene match: 9. The CDR3 covers 17 residues. The CDR3 spells CASSYSIFASGSETQYF. CDR3 sequence (DNA): TGTGCCAGCAGTTACTCGATTTTTGCTAGCGGGAGTGAGACCCAGTACTTC.

The chain combines TRBV5-1 with TRBJ2-3; TRBD2 might be the D (7 bases). Trimming shortened V by 6 bases and J by 3 bases, and 14 bases separated the two germline ends. Germline-derived CDR1 and CDR2 are SGHRS and YFSETQ. The CDR3 covers 14 residues. CDR3 coding DNA: TGCGCCAGCAAAGGGGGGGCGCAGACAGATACGCAGTATTTT. Protein: CASKGGAQTDTQYF.

This clonotype was detected many times. The chain has TRBV4-1 and TRBJ1-3; unclear D gene. CDR1 and CDR2 (germline): MGHRA, YSYEKL. V was trimmed by 3 bases and J by 0 bases, leaving 12 bases between them. CDR3 length: 16 amino acids. The CDR3 DNA sequence: TGCGCCAGCAGCCAGGGTCAGCGGCTCTCTGGAAACACCATATATTTT. Amino acid sequence: CASSQGQRLSGNTIYF.

The chain carries TRBV5-4 and TRBJ2-5; 8 bases line up with TRBD2. The germline V gene has CDR1 SGHNT and CDR2 YYREEE (reference sequence). There are 14 residues in the CDR3. V lost 2 bases to trimming and J lost 3 bases; unmatched junction nucleotides: 3. Written as DNA, the CDR3 is TGTGCCAGCAGCTTTTCGGGAGGGGAAGAGACCCAGTACTTC. Protein sequence: CASSFSGGEETQYF.

The J gene is TRBJ2-7, the V gene TRBV5-1; no clear D gene. Germline V gene data show CDR1 as SGHRS and CDR2 as YFSETQ. V was shortened by 0 bases and J by 2 bases, with 12 bases between the two germline ends. This CDR3 comprises 15 residues. This CDR3 is CASSLADQPTYEQYF. DNA for the CDR3: TGCGCCAGCAGCTTGGCAGACCAGCCGACCTACGAGCAGTACTTC.